A single count supports the clone carrying this TCR beta chain. Its antigen is still unknown. V dropped 5 bases and J dropped 4 bases, with 13 bases sitting between them. This CDR3 has 14 residues. Germline V gene data show CDR1 as SEHNR and CDR2 as FQNEAQ (reference sequence). These data originate in a study of OX40 agonist ivuxolimab in advanced cancers. The wider study: Ivuxolimab was delivered to patients intravenously every 2 weeks at doses spanning 0.01 to 10 mg/kg. Dose-escalation cases comprised hepatocellular carcinoma, melanoma, renal cell or head and neck cancer. Partial responses were achieved by three patients, of whom one had hepatocellular carcinoma and two had cutaneous melanoma. Study-level findings and limits: Individuals who were partial responders at 0.1-3.0 mg/kg had clonal expansion that ranked among the lowest.

TCRdb keeps only in-frame clones here, not all; method: immunoSEQ multiplex PCR. The sample yields roughly 64,000 clones, about 80% seen once. The sample was CD4+ or CD8+ T cells sorted from blood, taken in a trial of the OX40 agonist ivuxolimab. The rearrangement uses TRBV7-9 and TRBJ2-3; the D gene is possibly TRBD1 (5 bases). The receptor was isolated from an adult with an advanced solid tumor such as melanoma, head and neck, liver or kidney cancer. The CDR3 loop is CASSPTQGADTQYF. The CDR3 region has the DNA TGTGCCAGCAGCCCTACTCAGGGTGCAGATACGCAGTATTTT.